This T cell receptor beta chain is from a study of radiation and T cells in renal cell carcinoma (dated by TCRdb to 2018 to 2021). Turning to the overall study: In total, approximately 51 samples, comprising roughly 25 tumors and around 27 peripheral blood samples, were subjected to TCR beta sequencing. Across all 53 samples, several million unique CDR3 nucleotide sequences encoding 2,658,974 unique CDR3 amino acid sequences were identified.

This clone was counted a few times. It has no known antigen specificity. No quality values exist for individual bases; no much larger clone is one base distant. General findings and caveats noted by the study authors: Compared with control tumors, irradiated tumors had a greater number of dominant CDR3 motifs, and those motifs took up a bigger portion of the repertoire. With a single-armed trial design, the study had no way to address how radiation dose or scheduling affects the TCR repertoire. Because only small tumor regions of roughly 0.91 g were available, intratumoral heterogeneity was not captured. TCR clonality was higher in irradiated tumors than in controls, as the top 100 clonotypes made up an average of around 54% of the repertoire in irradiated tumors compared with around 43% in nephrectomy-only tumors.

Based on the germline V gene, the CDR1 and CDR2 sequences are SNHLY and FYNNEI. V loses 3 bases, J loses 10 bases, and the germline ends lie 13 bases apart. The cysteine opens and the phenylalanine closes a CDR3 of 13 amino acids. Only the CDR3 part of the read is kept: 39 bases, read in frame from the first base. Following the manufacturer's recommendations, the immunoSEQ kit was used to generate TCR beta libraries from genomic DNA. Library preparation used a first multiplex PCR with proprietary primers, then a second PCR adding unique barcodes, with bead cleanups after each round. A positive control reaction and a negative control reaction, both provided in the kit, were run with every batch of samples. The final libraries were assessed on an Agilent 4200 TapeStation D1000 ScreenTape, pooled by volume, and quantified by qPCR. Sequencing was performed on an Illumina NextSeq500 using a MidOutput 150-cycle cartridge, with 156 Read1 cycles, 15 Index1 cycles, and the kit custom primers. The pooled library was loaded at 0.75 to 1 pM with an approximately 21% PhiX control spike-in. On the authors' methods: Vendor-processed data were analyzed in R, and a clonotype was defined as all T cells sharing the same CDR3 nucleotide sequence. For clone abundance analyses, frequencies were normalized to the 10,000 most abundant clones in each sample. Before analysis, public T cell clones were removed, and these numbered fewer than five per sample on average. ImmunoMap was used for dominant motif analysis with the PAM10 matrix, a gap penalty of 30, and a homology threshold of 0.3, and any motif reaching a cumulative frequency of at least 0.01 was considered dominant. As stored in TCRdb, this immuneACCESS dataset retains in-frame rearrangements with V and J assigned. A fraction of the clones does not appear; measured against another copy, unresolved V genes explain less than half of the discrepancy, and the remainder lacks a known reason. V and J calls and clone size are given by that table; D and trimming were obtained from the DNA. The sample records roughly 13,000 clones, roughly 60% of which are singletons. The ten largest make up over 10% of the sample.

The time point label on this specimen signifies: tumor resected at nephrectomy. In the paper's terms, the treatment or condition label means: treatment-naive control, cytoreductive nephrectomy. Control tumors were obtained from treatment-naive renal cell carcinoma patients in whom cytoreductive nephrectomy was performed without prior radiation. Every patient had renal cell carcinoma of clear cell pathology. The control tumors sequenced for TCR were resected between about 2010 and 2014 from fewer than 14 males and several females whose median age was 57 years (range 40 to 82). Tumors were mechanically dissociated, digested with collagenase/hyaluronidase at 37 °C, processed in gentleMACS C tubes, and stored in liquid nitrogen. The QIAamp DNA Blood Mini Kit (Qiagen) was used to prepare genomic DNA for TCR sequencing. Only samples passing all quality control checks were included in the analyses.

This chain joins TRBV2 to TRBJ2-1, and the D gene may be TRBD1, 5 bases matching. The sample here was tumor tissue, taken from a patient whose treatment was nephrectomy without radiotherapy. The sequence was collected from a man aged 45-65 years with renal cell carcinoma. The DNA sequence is TGTGCCAGCAGTGATAACGTTGCAGGGGAGCAGTTCTTC. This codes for CASSDNVAGEQFF.